This T cell receptor (beta chain) was obtained from a study of T cells expressing NK-cell markers. Across the whole study: Sorted CD3+CD56+NKG2C+, CD3+CD56+NKG2C- and CD3+CD56-NKG2C+ T-cell subsets were beta-chain profiled.

5'RACE template switching with UMIs generated TCR beta cDNA. TCRdb reprocessed the 5' RACE reads and stores each CDR3 protein as one record, lacking DNA. The table for this sample gives 400,000 to 500,000 distinct CDR3 sequences. The length of the CDR3 is 16 residues. Germline V gene data show CDR1 as SSHAT and CDR2 as FNYEAQ (reference sequence). The chain couples TRBV7-7 to TRBJ2-5; TCRdb gives TRBD1 as the D gene, but with no DNA this cannot be confirmed. The sequence was collected from a woman between 18 and 69 years old in good health. The specimen was blood T cells: a sorted CD56 or NKG2C T cell subset, CD4+ or CD8+ T cells, or bulk PBMC T cells (not recorded which). CDR3 protein: CASSLVGAGTQETQYF.